These T cell receptor beta chains were read from a single sample in a study of long-term antiretroviral therapy in people with HIV. Produced via immunoSEQ multiplex PCR; TCRdb's table is partial and in-frame only. This table has approximately 30,000 clones, 95% to 98% appearing once. The source was unsorted PBMCs, collected 7.6 years after starting antiretroviral therapy. These receptors were taken from a man younger than 40 with HIV. CDR3s include the opening cysteine and the closing phenylalanine or tryptophan. D genes are given only for firm matches. Clone size is not always given. Where it is, it says once, few, many or a class for expanded clones.

j_call d_call v_call clone_size cdr3_aa cdr3_nt
TRBJ1-6 NA TRBV23-1 NA CAGAGNSPLHF TGCGCCGGCGCTGGGAATTCACCCCTCCACTTT
TRBJ2-3 NA TRBV5-8 NA CASSNSGTPTDTQYF TGTGCCAGCAGCAACTCCGGGACCCCCACAGATACGCAGTATTTT
TRBJ2-7 TRBD2 TRBV9 NA CASSVGHREAGEQYF TGTGCCAGCAGCGTAGGCCATCGGGAGGCCGGCGAGCAGTACTTC
TRBJ1-2 NA TRBV18 NA CASSPLGTNGYGYTF TGTGCCAGCTCACCATTAGGGACCAACGGCTATGGCTACACCTTC
TRBJ1-2 TRBD1 TRBV6-6 NA CASSFDRGGGYTF TGTGCCAGCAGTTTTGACAGGGGTGGAGGCTACACCTTC
TRBJ2-7 TRBD2 TRBV4-2 NA CASSQEVTSGEQYF TGTGCCAGCAGCCAAGAGGTTACTAGCGGAGAGCAGTACTTC
TRBJ2-1 TRBD2 TRBV30 NA CAWSGRDYHPYNEQFF TGTGCCTGGAGTGGCCGGGACTACCACCCCTACAATGAGCAGTTCTTC
TRBJ1-3 NA TRBV6-5 NA CASIPDSSSGNTIYF TGTGCCAGCATCCCGGACAGCAGCTCTGGAAACACCATATATTTT
TRBJ1-1 NA TRBV11-2 NA CASSLDRTEAFF TGTGCCAGCAGCTTAGACAGGACTGAAGCTTTCTTT
TRBJ2-3 TRBD2 TRBV30 NA CAWSAGTSGFTDTQYF TGTGCCTGGAGTGCCGGGACTAGCGGATTCACAGATACGCAGTATTTT
TRBJ1-4 NA TRBV4-1 NA CASSQGTRNEKLFF TGCGCCAGCAGCCAAGGTACCCGTAATGAAAAACTGTTTTTT
TRBJ1-2 NA TRBV6-5 NA CATQPLGRRGYTF TGTGCCACCCAGCCCCTTGGGAGACGTGGCTACACCTTC
TRBJ2-3 NA TRBV4-3 NA CASSQRVTDTQYF TGCGCCAGCAGCCAAAGGGTCACAGATACGCAGTATTTT
TRBJ1-2 NA TRBV5-1 NA CASSLATGFGYTF TGCGCCAGCAGCTTGGCCACGGGGTTTGGCTACACCTTC
TRBJ2-7 NA TRBV4-3 NA CASSQEWSGDPHEQYF TGCGCCAGCAGCCAAGAATGGTCAGGGGACCCCCACGAGCAGTACTTC
TRBJ2-7 TRBD2 TRBV11-1 NA CAIRLTERGGEQYF TGTGCCATCCGGCTGACTGAGCGGGGGGGCGAGCAGTACTTC
TRBJ2-4 NA TRBV2 NA CASSVNALAKNIQYF TGTGCCAGCAGTGTAAACGCCCTAGCCAAAAACATTCAGTACTTC
TRBJ2-7 TRBD2 TRBV2 NA CASSGFPGLADYEQYF TGTGCCAGCAGTGGTTTCCCGGGACTAGCGGACTACGAGCAGTACTTC
TRBJ1-1 NA TRBV4-2 NA CASSQVLGEDTEAFF TGTGCCAGCAGCCAAGTCCTCGGGGAGGACACTGAAGCTTTCTTT
TRBJ2-1 TRBD2 TRBV4-2 NA CASRASFQGGNEQFF TGTGCCAGCAGGGCAAGTTTCCAGGGAGGGAATGAGCAGTTCTTC
TRBJ1-1 TRBD1 TRBV5-4 NA CASSGGQGVVNTEAFF TGTGCCAGCAGCGGGGGACAGGGGGTAGTGAACACTGAAGCTTTCTTT
TRBJ2-2 NA TRBV6-5 once CASSYLDGELFF TGTGCCAGCAGTTACTTGGACGGGGAGCTGTTTTTT
TRBJ1-2 NA TRBV6-1 NA CASSDETLRSYGYTF TGTGCCAGCAGTGACGAGACACTTCGGAGCTATGGCTACACCTTC
TRBJ2-7 TRBD1 TRBV5-6 NA CASRPGQGVYEQYF TGTGCCAGCAGGCCGGGACAGGGTGTCTACGAGCAGTACTTC